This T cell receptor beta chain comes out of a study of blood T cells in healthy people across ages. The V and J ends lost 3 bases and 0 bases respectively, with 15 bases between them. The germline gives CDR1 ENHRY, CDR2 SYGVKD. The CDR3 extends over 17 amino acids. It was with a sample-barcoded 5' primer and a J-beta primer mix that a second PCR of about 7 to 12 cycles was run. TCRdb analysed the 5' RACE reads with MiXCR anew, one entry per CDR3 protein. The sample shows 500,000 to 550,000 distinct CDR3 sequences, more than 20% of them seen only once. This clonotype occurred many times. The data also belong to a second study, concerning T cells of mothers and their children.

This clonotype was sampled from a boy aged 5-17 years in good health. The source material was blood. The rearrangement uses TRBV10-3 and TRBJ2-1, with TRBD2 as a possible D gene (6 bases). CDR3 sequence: CAISDGGSYLSYNEQFF. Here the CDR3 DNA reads TGTGCCATCAGTGATGGGGGGTCCTATCTCTCCTACAATGAGCAGTTCTTC.